A single sample is the source of the 7 T cell receptor beta chains below, sequenced in a study of identical twins. Via MiXCR, TCRdb re-called the 5' RACE reads, giving one row per CDR3 protein. This sample has approximately 890,000 distinct CDR3 sequences; over 9% occur once, and the top ten carry 1.5% to 2%. The same data also went into a second study, on yellow fever vaccine responses in identical twins.

Sequencing was performed on PBMCs. The receptor set was obtained from a woman in her late teens or twenties in good health.

CDR3 protein: CSAGKSDFNEQFF. The DNA for the CDR3 is TGCAGCGCTGGCAAATCGGACTTCAATGAGCAGTTCTTC. The gene calls are TRBV29-1 and TRBJ2-1, with D perhaps TRBD2 (5 bases). This CDR3 is built from 13 residues. Germline-derived CDR1 and CDR2 are SQVTM and ANQGSEA. V was trimmed by 7 bases and J by 6 bases, leaving 16 bases between them.

The chain joins TRBV11-3 to TRBJ2-7, with D possibly called TRBD1 or TRBD2 (5 bases each). The CDR3 covers 14 residues. Germline V CDR1 and CDR2: SGHNT, YENEEA. Trimming stripped 7 bases from V and 1 base from J, with 14 bases between. CDR3 nucleotides: TGTGCCAGCATGCCGGGACGGGGATCCTACGAGCAGTACTTC. Its translation: CASMPGRGSYEQYF.

This clonotype has ten or more counts. This rearrangement joins TRBV5-1 to TRBJ2-2; possible D gene TRBD2, 6 bases. The CDR3 has 16 amino acids. CDR1 SGHRS and CDR2 YFSETQ come from the germline V gene. Trimming shortened V by 4 bases and J by 1 base, and 14 bases separated the two germline ends. CDR3 bases: TGCGCCAGCAGCCTTGCAGGGACTCAGAACACCGGGGAGCTGTTTTTT. Its translation is CASSLAGTQNTGELFF.

This clonotype was counted ten times or more. The chain is built from TRBV12-3 or TRBV12-4 and TRBJ2-3; D possibly corresponds to TRBD2 (6 bases). This CDR3 has 14 amino acids. Trimming took off 1 base at V and 6 bases at J, with 11 bases between the two ends. CDR3 protein: CASSLVGSGDTQYF. The CDR3 DNA follows: TGTGCCAGCAGTTTAGTGGGGAGCGGGGATACGCAGTATTTT.

The gene calls are TRBV7-9 and TRBJ1-4, with no clear D. Trimming left V 5 bases short and J 0 bases short, with 13 bases between. The CDR3 is 16 residues long. Germline loops: CDR1 SEHNR, CDR2 FQNEAQ (reference sequence). DNA of the CDR3: TGTGCCAGCAGCAACCGACGGTTTACAACTAATGAAAAACTGTTTTTT. It codes for CASSNRRFTTNEKLFF.

This clonotype occurred a few times. The J gene is TRBJ2-3, the V gene TRBV5-1; possible D gene TRBD1, 6 bases. Trimming shortened V by 0 bases and J by 4 bases, and 15 bases separated the two germline ends. The CDR3 is 16 amino acids. Germline CDR1 is SGHRS and CDR2 is YFSETQ. Here the CDR3 DNA reads TGCGCCAGCAGCTTGGGGACTTCAGGGGTCCCAGATACGCAGTATTTT. Translating gives CASSLGTSGVPDTQYF.

This clonotype appeared a few times. This chain joins TRBV5-1 and TRBJ2-1; perhaps TRBD1 as D (6 bases). The germline CDR1 and CDR2 sequences are SGHRS and YFSETQ. CDR3 length: 16 amino acids. Trimming removed 0 bases at V and 8 bases at J, with 18 bases between. The CDR3 sequence: CASSLVGQTGRDEQFF. The CDR3 region has the DNA TGCGCCAGCAGCTTGGTCGGACAGACGGGGCGGGATGAGCAGTTCTTC.